Presented here are 22 T cell receptor beta chains from one specimen sequenced in a study of technical replicates of blood from a handful of donors. Some clones are missing from TCRdb's copy, which holds only in-frame ones; the method was immunoSEQ multiplex PCR. The data show fewer than 85,000 clones, 90% to 95% seen once. Specimen: T cells isolated from PBMCs. The receptors come from a human donor in good health.

This chain joins TRBV5-1 and TRBJ2-1, with D uncertain. The germline V gene has CDR1 SGHRS and CDR2 YFSETQ. The CDR3 loop spans 11 amino acids. Trimming removed 3 bases at V and 14 bases at J, with 12 bases between. The CDR3 sequence: CASSSDSVKFF. The CDR3 DNA reads as TGCGCCAGCAGCTCAGACTCGGTCAAGTTCTTC.

J is TRBJ1-4 and V is TRBV7-9, with D maybe TRBD1 (6 bases). The V gene's germline CDR1 is SEHNR and CDR2 FQNEAQ (reference sequence). This CDR3 comprises 16 residues. V shed 6 bases and J shed 5 bases, with 19 bases lying between them. The CDR3 sequence is CASSPGVGAKNEKLFF. In nucleotides, the CDR3 is TGTGCCAGCAGTCCAGGGGTGGGGGCGAAGAATGAAAAACTGTTTTTT.

A single count supports this clone. The chain uses TRBV6-6 and TRBJ2-1, with 13 bases matching TRBD2. CDR1 and CDR2 from the germline V gene are MNHNY and SVGAGI (reference sequence). Losses at the gene ends were 9 bases for V and 8 bases for J; bases not matched to a gene: 13. The CDR3 loop spans 16 amino acids. The CDR3 reads CASTRGTSGIGDEQFF. For the CDR3, the DNA is TGTGCCAGTACGAGGGGGACTAGCGGGATCGGGGATGAGCAGTTCTTC.

The chain combines TRBV19 with TRBJ1-4; no reliable D call. V lost 2 bases, J lost 0 bases, and 16 bases lay in between. CDR1 and CDR2 (germline): LNHDA, SQIVND (reference sequence). The CDR3 runs 18 residues. CDR3 residues: CASSIIPGYEATNEKLFF. DNA for the CDR3: TGTGCCAGTAGTATAATCCCAGGTTATGAAGCAACTAATGAAAAACTGTTTTTT.

The chain joins TRBV30 to TRBJ1-4; 9 nucleotides line up with TRBD1. CDR1 GTSNPN and CDR2 SVGIG come from the germline V gene (reference sequence). The CDR3 consists of 12 residues. V was clipped by 5 bases and J by 7 bases; unmatched bases: 2. CDR3 DNA sequence: TGTGCCTGGGACAGGGGGGCTGAAAAACTGTTTTTT. This gives the protein CAWDRGAEKLFF. The entire variable domain, with the rest obtained from reference TRBV30 and TRBJ1-4, is as follows: SQTIHQWPATLVQPVGSPLSLECTVEGTSNPNLYWYRQAAGRGLQLLFYSVGIGQISSEVPQNLSASRPQDRQFILSSKKLLLSDSGFYLCAWDRGAEKLFFGSGTQLSVL.

The gene calls are TRBV7-9 and TRBJ1-6; no reliable D call. V was clipped by 5 bases and J by 7 bases, with 6 bases between them. Per germline, CDR1 SEHNR and CDR2 FQNEAQ (reference sequence). The CDR3 contains 12 residues. The CDR3 DNA follows: TGTGCCAGCAGCCTGTTAAATTCACCCCTCCACTTT. Translated: CASSLLNSPLHF.

V usage is TRBV6-5 and J usage is TRBJ2-7, with 10 bases that match TRBD2. The CDR3 totals 14 residues. Losses at the gene ends were 5 bases for V and 7 bases for J; bases not matched to a gene: 8. Germline V gives CDR1 MNHEY, CDR2 SVGAGI. CDR3 DNA: TGTGCCAGCAGTCCGGGACTAGCGTCACGGGAGCAGTACTTC. Amino acid sequence: CASSPGLASREQYF.

This chain uses TRBV10-3 with TRBJ2-7; D possibly corresponds to TRBD1 (5 bases). The CDR3 covers 11 residues. V lost 7 bases and J 3 bases, leaving 7 bases between the germline ends. Germline V CDR1 and CDR2: ENHRY, SYGVKD. CDR3 coding DNA: TGTGCCATCAAGGGGAACTACGAGCAGTACTTC. Protein product: CAIKGNYEQYF.

The V call is TRBV6-5, the J call TRBJ1-1; D unresolved. There are 13 residues in the CDR3. Germline values: CDR1 MNHEY, CDR2 SVGAGI. The germline V and J ends were trimmed by 8 bases and 5 bases, with 15 bases remaining between them. The CDR3 region is CASSSTGVTEAFF. The CDR3 DNA reads as TGTGCCAGCTCGAGTACGGGAGTGACTGAAGCTTTCTTT.

The chain is built from TRBV5-8 and TRBJ2-1; D is ambiguous. From germline, CDR1 is SGHTS and CDR2 YDEGEE. Deletions cut 1 base from V and 10 bases from J, with 18 bases between. The CDR3 extends over 15 amino acids. CDR3 DNA: TGTGCCAGCAGCTTGTTCAGTTCAGTATCTTACGAGCAGTTCTTC. Amino acids: CASSLFSSVSYEQFF.

V and J are TRBV27 and TRBJ1-3, with 9 bases that match TRBD1. Trimming at V came to 5 bases and at J to 3 bases, leaving 5 bases not matched to a gene. The germline CDR1 and CDR2 sequences are MNHEY and SMNVEV (reference sequence). The CDR3 loop spans 15 amino acids. The CDR3 nucleotides read TGTGCCAGCAGTAACGGACAGGGGCTTGGAAACACCATATATTTT. It yields the protein CASSNGQGLGNTIYF.

The rearrangement uses TRBV15 and TRBJ2-7, with 10 nucleotides matching TRBD2. Trimming cost V 4 bases and J 3 bases; bases outside gene matches: 6. The CDR3 is made up of 15 amino acids. Germline assignment: CDR1 LNHNV and CDR2 YYDKDF (reference sequence). This CDR3 is CATSIRTSGFYEQYF. The CDR3 region has the DNA TGTGCCACCAGCATCCGGACTAGCGGATTCTACGAGCAGTACTTC.

The rearrangement links TRBV6-4 to TRBJ2-7; 11 nucleotides line up with TRBD1. This CDR3 is 13 amino acids long. V lost 6 bases, J lost 6 bases, and 4 bases stayed unmatched. The germline CDR1 and CDR2 sequences are MRHNA and SNTAGT. For the CDR3, the DNA is TGTGCCAGCAGCAGGGACAGGGGGTCCGAGCAGTACTTC. This gives the protein CASSRDRGSEQYF.

V usage is TRBV5-4 and J usage is TRBJ2-1, with TRBD2 identical over 10 bases. CDR3 length: 15 residues. Looked up from germline, CDR1 is SGHNT and CDR2 is YYREEE (reference sequence). Unmatched junction bases numbered 8, after V lost 4 bases and J lost 7 bases. In nucleotides, the CDR3 is TGTGCCAGCAGCCAAAGCGGGAGGGACTGGAATGAGCAGTTCTTC. Translation gives CASSQSGRDWNEQFF.

The V gene is TRBV19, the J gene TRBJ2-7; 8 bases align to TRBD1. The CDR3 is made up of 14 amino acids. Germline-derived CDR1 and CDR2 are LNHDA and SQIVND (reference sequence). V gave up 5 bases and J gave up 2 bases; unmatched junction bases: 5. For the CDR3, the DNA is TGTGCCAGTAGTTCCCGGGACAGGACCTACGAGCAGTACTTC. It is translated as CASSSRDRTYEQYF.

The chain employs TRBV2 and TRBJ1-1; 7 bases fit TRBD1. This CDR3 has 14 amino acids. The ends lost 6 bases at V and 1 base at J; junction bases unmatched: 5. Germline values: CDR1 SNHLY, CDR2 FYNNEI. CDR3 nucleotide sequence: TGTGCCAGCAGACAGGGGTGGGGGAACACTGAAGCTTTCTTT. This translates into CASRQGWGNTEAFF.

The chain has TRBV6-1 and TRBJ2-7; D possibly corresponds to TRBD2 (5 bases). The CDR3 totals 14 residues. Between the trimmed V and J ends, which lost 8 bases and 0 bases, there was a span of 14 bases. Looked up from germline, CDR1 is MNHNS and CDR2 is SASEGT. CDR3: CASVSARLSYEQYF. The DNA for the CDR3 is TGTGCCAGCGTTAGCGCTCGGCTCTCCTACGAGCAGTACTTC.

This clone has a single count. V usage is TRBV5-1 and J usage is TRBJ2-7; 9 bases line up with TRBD1. V trimming: 5 bases; J trimming: 0 bases; junction bases outside the gene matches: 6. This CDR3 has 15 amino acids. The germline CDR1 and CDR2 sequences are SGHRS and YFSETQ. CDR3 region: CASSSGTGSSYEQYF. DNA of the CDR3: TGCGCCAGCAGTTCCGGGACAGGGAGCTCCTACGAGCAGTACTTC.

The chain couples TRBV14 to TRBJ2-3; the D gene is possibly TRBD2 (6 bases). Germline CDR1 is SGHDN and CDR2 is FVKESK. The length of the CDR3 is 15 residues. Trimming left V 4 bases short and J 0 bases short, with 11 bases between. The CDR3 here is CASSPTGTSTDTQYF. CDR3 nucleotides: TGTGCCAGCAGCCCGACTGGGACTAGCACAGATACGCAGTATTTT.

The rearrangement uses TRBV7-3 and TRBJ2-2; tentatively, D is TRBD2 (6 bases). V gave up 3 bases and J gave up 1 base, with 6 bases separating them. Looked up from germline, CDR1 is SGHTA and CDR2 is FQGTGA. The CDR3 is 14 residues long. CDR3 region: CASSLGGNTGELFF. CDR3 DNA sequence: TGTGCCAGCAGCTTGGGAGGGAACACCGGGGAGCTGTTTTTT.

The J gene is TRBJ1-6, the V gene TRBV5-1, with 12 nucleotides matching TRBD1. CDR1 and CDR2 from the germline V gene are SGHRS and YFSETQ. V shed 1 base, J shed 4 bases, and the junction held 9 bases outside the gene matches. CDR3 length: 19 residues. The DNA of the CDR3 is TGCGCCAGCAGCTTGTTTCCCCCGGGACAGGGGGCATATAATTCACCCCTCCACTTT. Its protein is CASSLFPPGQGAYNSPLHF.

V usage is TRBV19 and J usage is TRBJ2-7, with D possibly being TRBD1 (6 bases). This CDR3 is built from 12 residues. Trimming took off 5 bases at V and 4 bases at J, with 9 bases between the two ends. CDR1 and CDR2 (germline): LNHDA, SQIVND (reference sequence). CDR3 sequence reads: CASSLTGYEQYF. As DNA, the CDR3 is TGTGCCAGTAGTCTAACAGGGTACGAGCAGTACTTC. Combining the CDR3 with reference TRBV19 and TRBJ2-7 gives the whole variable domain DGGITQSPKYLFRKEGQNVTLSCEQNLNHDAMYWYRQDPGQGLRLIYYSQIVNDFQKGDIAEGYSVSREKKESFPLTVTSAQKNPTAFYLCASSLTGYEQYFGPGTRLTVT.